A single sample is the source of the 21 T cell receptor beta chains below, sequenced in a study of blood T cell repertoires in COVID-19 (dated by TCRdb to the early 2020s). Libraries were constructed by the immunoSEQ multiplex PCR assay. TCRdb's version of the immuneACCESS table is confined to in-frame rearrangements and falls short of the full clone set. An unresolved V gene accounts for under half of the shortfall where checked; the remainder is of unknown origin. The sample table records about 250,000 clones; just over 85% of these occur just once. Of the sample, about 1.3% falls within the top ten clones. The sequenced sample was peripheral blood. These receptors were obtained from a man aged 80 or over with acute or convalescent COVID-19.

The J gene is TRBJ2-2, the V gene TRBV7-3; 10 nucleotides agree with TRBD2. The CDR3 has 16 residues. Germline-derived CDR1 and CDR2 are SGHTA and FQGTGA. Losses at the gene ends were 5 bases for V and 1 base for J; bases not matched to a gene: 4. CDR3 sequence: CASSPRTSGNTGELFF. In nucleotides, the CDR3 is TGTGCCAGCAGCCCTCGGACTAGCGGGAACACCGGGGAGCTGTTTTTT.

This clone appeared a few times. The chain employs TRBV19 and TRBJ1-5; TRBD1 matches 8 bases. The CDR3 totals 15 residues. From germline, CDR1 is LNHDA and CDR2 SQIVND (reference sequence). V lost 6 bases to trimming and J lost 4 bases; unmatched junction nucleotides: 8. In nucleotides, the CDR3 is TGTGCCAGTAGGACCACAGGGGGGTTAAATCAGCCCCAGCATTTT. It is translated as CASRTTGGLNQPQHF.

This clone was counted between two and nine times. The chain recombines TRBV19 with TRBJ1-3; D is unresolved. V shed 7 bases and J shed 0 bases, with 10 bases lying between them. The germline V gene encodes CDR1 LNHDA and CDR2 SQIVND (reference sequence). CDR3 length equals 14 residues. DNA for the CDR3: TGTGCCAGTACCCCTCGGGGCTCTGGAAACACCATATATTTT. Its translation: CASTPRGSGNTIYF.

V gene TRBV7-2 combines with J gene TRBJ2-1; possible D gene TRBD2, 5 bases. Looked up from germline, CDR1 is SGHTA and CDR2 is FQGNSA. The V end was cut by 0 bases, the J end by 9 bases, with 9 bases between. CDR3 length equals 13 residues. CDR3 in amino acids: CASSLAGEGEQFF. In DNA form, the CDR3 reads TGTGCCAGCAGCTTAGCGGGAGAGGGTGAGCAGTTCTTC. Drawing the rest from reference TRBV7-2 and TRBJ2-1, the complete variable domain is GAGVSQSPSNKVTEKGKDVELRCDPISGHTALYWYRQSLGQGLEFLIYFQGNSAPDKSGLPSDRFSAERTGGSVSTLTIQRTQQEDSAVYLCASSLAGEGEQFFGPGTRLTVL.

This sequence joins TRBV5-4 and TRBJ1-2; D is unresolved. V gave up 4 bases and J gave up 1 base, with 14 bases separating them. CDR1 is SGHNT and CDR2 is YYREEE in the germline V gene (reference sequence). This CDR3 spans 15 amino acids. CDR3 residues: CASSPRQELNYGYTF. In nucleotides, the CDR3 is TGTGCCAGCAGCCCTCGACAAGAACTTAACTATGGCTACACCTTC.

This clone was observed once. CDR3 amino acids: CASSLDRMAGGPQHF. The CDR3 DNA reads TGTGCCAGCAGTTTGGACAGGATGGCCGGGGGGCCCCAGCATTTT. The chain uses TRBV28 and TRBJ1-5, with TRBD1 matching 7 bases. With 3 bases clipped from V and 9 bases from J, the junction kept 11 bases outside the gene matches. The CDR3 runs 15 residues. Looked up from germline, CDR1 is MDHEN and CDR2 is SYDVKM. The complete variable domain, with remaining parts taken from reference TRBV28 and TRBJ1-5, reads DVKVTQSSRYLVKRTGEKVFLECVQDMDHENMFWYRQDPGLGLRLIYFSYDVKMKEKGDIPEGYSVSREKKERFSLILESASTNQTSMYLCASSLDRMAGGPQHFGDGTRLSIL.

The chain uses TRBV7-3 and TRBJ2-1; 8 bases match TRBD2. CDR3 length equals 14 residues. J was trimmed by 7 bases and V by 2 bases; bases with no gene match: 4. From germline, CDR1 is SGHTA and CDR2 FQGTGA. CDR3 in DNA: TGTGCCAGCAGCTTAGGGACTAGGGGGAATGAGCAGTTCTTC. Its translation: CASSLGTRGNEQFF. Full variable domain (remainder filled in from reference TRBV7-3 and TRBJ2-1): GAGVSQTPSNKVTEKGKYVELRCDPISGHTALYWYRQSLGQGPEFLIYFQGTGAADDSGLPNDRFFAVRPEGSVSTLKIQRTERGDSAVYLCASSLGTRGNEQFFGPGTRLTVL.

V and J are TRBV23-1 and TRBJ1-5; TRBD1 is a possible D gene (6 bases). TRBV23-1 is labeled an ORF, and its function is uncertain. The CDR3 is 15 residues long. The V and J ends lost 9 bases and 2 bases respectively, with 17 bases between them. In DNA, the CDR3 is TGCGCCAGAACCGTACAGGGTGCGGGCAATCAGCCCCAGCATTTT. Residues: CARTVQGAGNQPQHF.

The V and J genes are TRBV7-3 and TRBJ2-2; a possible D gene is TRBD1 (6 bases). This CDR3 contains 16 residues. V lost 5 bases and J 0 bases, leaving 13 bases between the germline ends. CDR1 is SGHTA and CDR2 is FQGTGA in the germline V gene. CDR3 nucleotides: TGTGCCAGCAGCCCACGGACAGACCCGAACACCGGGGAGCTGTTTTTT. It specifies CASSPRTDPNTGELFF. Together with reference TRBV7-3 and TRBJ2-2, the CDR3 gives the full variable domain: GAGVSQTPSNKVTEKGKYVELRCDPISGHTALYWYRQSLGQGPEFLIYFQGTGAADDSGLPNDRFFAVRPEGSVSTLKIQRTERGDSAVYLCASSPRTDPNTGELFFGEGSRLTVL.

The chain has TRBV19 and TRBJ2-5; D ambiguous. Trimming took off 7 bases at V and 2 bases at J, with 11 bases between the two ends. Germline loops: CDR1 LNHDA, CDR2 SQIVND (reference sequence). This CDR3 has 13 residues. The CDR3 DNA is TGTGCCAGTAATAACGGTAGACAAGAGACCCAGTACTTC. Residues: CASNNGRQETQYF.

The chain has TRBV7-9 and TRBJ1-6; the match to TRBD1 covers 8 bases. The CDR3 sequence is 16 residues long. Germline lookup yields CDR1 SEHNR and CDR2 FQNEAQ (reference sequence). After removal of 5 bases from V and 3 bases from J, the junction contained 6 bases not matched to a gene. The CDR3 spells CASSNGQGFYNSPLHF. The CDR3 DNA reads as TGTGCCAGCAGCAACGGACAGGGCTTCTATAATTCACCCCTCCACTTT. Looking up the rest from reference TRBV7-9 and TRBJ1-6 gives the full variable domain: DTGVSQNPRHKITKRGQNVTFRCDPISEHNRLYWYRQTLGQGPEFLTYFQNEAQLEKSRLLSDRFSAERPKGSFSTLEIQRTEQGDSAMYLCASSNGQGFYNSPLHFGNGTRLTVT.

In regard to this clone: The sample holds other DNA sequences that translate to the same CDR3. The rearrangement links TRBV6-5 to TRBJ1-1; D remains unclear. Germline V lookup: CDR1 MNHEY, CDR2 SVGAGI. Trimming took 3 bases from V and 1 from J, leaving 6 bases between them. The CDR3 extends over 13 amino acids. CDR3: CASSYLRNTEAFF. For the CDR3, the DNA is TGTGCCAGCAGTTATCTTCGGAACACTGAAGCTTTCTTT.

The genes are TRBV27 and TRBJ2-2; 7 bases align to TRBD1. CDR1 MNHEY and CDR2 SMNVEV come from the germline V gene (reference sequence). There are 16 residues in the CDR3. V lost 0 bases, J lost 2 bases, and 3 bases stayed unmatched. CDR3 nucleotides: TGTGCCAGCAGTTTATCGGGGACAGTCAACACCGGGGAGCTGTTTTTT. This gives the protein CASSLSGTVNTGELFF.

The rearrangement joins TRBV5-1 to TRBJ2-2; TRBD2 agrees at 10 bases. The CDR3 totals 14 residues. Germline values: CDR1 SGHRS, CDR2 YFSETQ. With V trimmed by 8 bases and J by 4 bases, 5 bases remained unmatched. CDR3 amino acids: CASGLAGVTGELFF. In DNA, the CDR3 is TGCGCCAGTGGGCTAGCGGGAGTCACCGGGGAGCTGTTTTTT.

The chain couples TRBV6-2 or TRBV6-3 to TRBJ2-7, with a weak D call TRBD2 (6 bases). This CDR3 is 14 amino acids long. Germline CDR1 and CDR2: MNHEY and SVGEGT. V dropped 6 bases and J dropped 4 bases, with 16 bases sitting between them. The CDR3 coding sequence is TGTGCCAGCAGCCAGGGACTCCGGGGTTACGAGCAGTACTTC. The encoded protein is CASSQGLRGYEQYF.

The chain recombines TRBV20-1 with TRBJ2-1; 7 positions agree with TRBD2. Trimming cost V 8 bases and J 8 bases; bases outside gene matches: 6. Per germline, CDR1 DFQATT and CDR2 SNEGSKA (reference sequence). This CDR3 region has 11 residues. CDR3 nucleotides: TGCAGTCCTGGACTAGACCATGAGCAGTTCTTC. This encodes CSPGLDHEQFF.

This clone was seen a few times. The sample contains more than one DNA sequence encoding this CDR3. This chain uses TRBV11-3 with TRBJ2-2; 7 bases line up with TRBD1. The CDR3 totals 15 residues. V lost 1 base to trimming and J lost 3 bases; unmatched junction nucleotides: 2. The germline CDR1 and CDR2 sequences are SGHNT and YENEEA. The CDR3 nucleotides read TGTGCCAGCAGCTTAGGACAGGGAGACACCGGGGAGCTGTTTTTT. As protein: CASSLGQGDTGELFF. Drawing the rest from reference TRBV11-3 and TRBJ2-2, the complete variable domain is EAGVVQSPRYKIIEKKQPVAFWCNPISGHNTLYWYLQNLGQGPELLIRYENEEAVDDSQLPKDRFSAERLKGVDSTLKIQPAELGDSAVYLCASSLGQGDTGELFFGEGSRLTVL.

The CDR3 DNA follows: TGTGCCAGCGGGAGCTTCACCGGGGAGCTGTTTTTT. Protein sequence: CASGSFTGELFF. V and J are TRBV12-3 or TRBV12-4 and TRBJ2-2; D is perhaps TRBD2 (5 bases). CDR3 length: 12 amino acids. Trimming took 8 bases from V and 4 from J, leaving 8 bases between them.

The gene calls are TRBV18 and TRBJ1-2; TRBD1 might be the D (6 bases). CDR1 and CDR2 from the germline V gene are KGHSH and LQKENI. The CDR3 consists of 12 residues. Trimming stripped 0 bases from V and 7 bases from J, with 6 bases between. The CDR3 nucleotides are TGTGCCAGCTCACCACCGGACAGTGGCTACACCTTC. Protein product: CASSPPDSGYTF.

The chain has TRBV7-2 and TRBJ1-5; TRBD1 agrees at 8 bases. V trimming: 5 bases; J trimming: 2 bases; junction bases outside the gene matches: 14. Germline CDR1 is SGHTA and CDR2 is FQGNSA. The CDR3 covers 18 residues. CDR3 DNA sequence: TGTGCCAGCAGCCCGGACAGGGTAATAGGAGCGGGCAATCAGCCCCAGCATTTT. This sequence encodes CASSPDRVIGAGNQPQHF.

The chain joins TRBV5-1 to TRBJ2-5, with 8 bases matching TRBD1. Looked up from germline, CDR1 is SGHRS and CDR2 is YFSETQ. The V gene end was trimmed by 5 bases and the J gene end by 3 bases; junction bases not matched to a gene: 6. This CDR3 comprises 14 residues. The CDR3 region has the DNA TGCGCCAGCAGGGAGACAGGGGCCGAAGAGACCCAGTACTTC. This gives the protein CASRETGAEETQYF.